Below are 29 T cell receptor beta chains sequenced from a single sample in a study of blood T cell repertoires in COVID-19. Produced via immunoSEQ multiplex PCR; TCRdb's table is partial and in-frame only. The sample lists around 300,000 clones; about nine tenths were seen once. The sample taken for sequencing was peripheral blood. The source is a woman in her thirties with COVID-19, enrolled during active disease.

The chain carries TRBV9 and TRBJ2-1; 7 positions match TRBD2. CDR1 and CDR2 from the germline V gene are SGDLS and YYNGEE. The CDR3 length is 15 residues. After removal of 0 bases from V and 6 bases from J, the junction contained 6 bases not matched to a gene. The CDR3 coding sequence is TGTGCCAGCAGCGTAGGGCGGGAGCAGGGCAATGAGCAGTTCTTC. This translates into CASSVGREQGNEQFF. Variable domain in full (rest from reference TRBV9 and TRBJ2-1): DSGVTQTPKHLITATGQRVTLRCSPRSGDLSVYWYQQSLDQGLQFLIQYYNGEERAKGNILERFSAQQFPDLHSELNLSSLELGDSALYFCASSVGREQGNEQFFGPGTRLTVL.

The chain links TRBV10-2 to TRBJ2-1, with 12 bases aligning to TRBD2. The V and J ends lost 5 bases and 6 bases, in that order; junction bases with no gene match: 5. The CDR3 has 15 residues. The germline V gene encodes CDR1 WSHSY and CDR2 SAAADI. The CDR3 region has the DNA TGCGCCAGCAGTAGACTAGCGGGAGATGGCAATGAGCAGTTCTTC. It is translated as CASSRLAGDGNEQFF.

This sequence joins TRBV6-5 and TRBJ1-2; 9 bases are shared with TRBD1. J was trimmed by 8 bases and V by 5 bases; bases with no gene match: 6. The CDR3 has 13 residues. Germline CDR1 is MNHEY and CDR2 is SVGAGI. The CDR3 sequence is CASSLRDREGYTF. CDR3 DNA: TGTGCCAGCAGTCTTCGGGACAGGGAAGGCTACACCTTC.

The V call is TRBV7-2, the J call TRBJ2-4; 7 positions agree with TRBD1. The germline CDR1 and CDR2 sequences are SGHTA and FQGNSA. CDR3 length: 15 amino acids. The V and J ends lost 2 bases and 5 bases, in that order; junction bases with no gene match: 6. The CDR3 nucleotides are TGTGCCAGCAGCTTATCGACAGGGTTGGAAAACATTCAGTACTTC. This translates into CASSLSTGLENIQYF.

This clone was seen a few times. This chain uses TRBV6-5 with TRBJ2-1, with 8 bases matching TRBD1. With V trimmed by 6 bases and J by 9 bases, 7 bases remained unmatched. There are 13 residues in the CDR3. From germline, CDR1 is MNHEY and CDR2 SVGAGI. CDR3 sequence: CASSDAGGPEQFF. The CDR3 DNA sequence: TGTGCCAGCAGCGATGCAGGGGGCCCTGAGCAGTTCTTC.

The table lists this clone with a count of one. The rearrangement uses TRBV7-2 and TRBJ2-3; 13 bases are shared with TRBD2. CDR3 size: 16 residues. Per germline, CDR1 SGHTA and CDR2 FQGNSA. Unmatched junction bases numbered 2, after V lost 4 bases and J lost 1 base. The CDR3 loop is CASSSGLAGGTDTQYF. CDR3 in DNA: TGTGCCAGCAGCTCAGGACTAGCGGGAGGCACAGATACGCAGTATTTT.

J is TRBJ1-4 and V is TRBV10-2; the match to TRBD1 covers 7 bases. The CDR3 loop spans 16 amino acids. The V gene end was trimmed by 9 bases and the J gene end by 5 bases; junction bases not matched to a gene: 15. CDR1 WSHSY and CDR2 SAAADI come from the germline V gene. CDR3 bases: TGCGCCAGTAAAAAGCGCGGGGACAGAATAAATGAAAAACTGTTTTTT. As protein: CASKKRGDRINEKLFF.

The chain links TRBV5-1 to TRBJ1-4; no clear D. This CDR3 is 14 amino acids long. CDR1 SGHRS and CDR2 YFSETQ come from the germline V gene. V lost 4 bases and J lost 2, with 9 bases in between. The CDR3 sequence is CASSPGSTNEKLFF. CDR3 sequence (DNA): TGCGCCAGCAGCCCAGGTTCTACTAATGAAAAACTGTTTTTT.

The gene calls are TRBV2 and TRBJ2-2; TRBD1 matches at 7 bases. Germline lookup yields CDR1 SNHLY and CDR2 FYNNEI. This CDR3 contains 15 residues. Germline trimming cut 6 bases from V and 0 bases from J; bases unmatched to any gene: 4. The CDR3 DNA reads as TGTGCCAGCAGCGAACAGGGGCCGAACACCGGGGAGCTGTTTTTT. The encoded protein is CASSEQGPNTGELFF. The full variable domain, in which reference TRBV2 and TRBJ2-2 provide the parts outside the CDR3, is EPEVTQTPSHQVTQMGQEVILRCVPISNHLYFYWYRQILGQKVEFLVSFYNNEISEKSEIFDDQFSVERPDGSNFTLKIRSTKLEDSAMYFCASSEQGPNTGELFFGEGSRLTVL.

This chain uses TRBV12-5 with TRBJ2-2; 7 nucleotides line up with TRBD2. The CDR3 spans 17 residues. The V segment lost 3 bases and the J segment 5 bases; nucleotides outside the gene matches: 12. Germline CDR1 is LGHNT and CDR2 is FRNRAP. As DNA, the CDR3 is TGTGCTAGTGGTTTAATTCTTGAGGCGGGAGAAACCGGGGAGCTGTTTTTT. Residues: CASGLILEAGETGELFF. Full variable domain (outside the CDR3, taken from reference TRBV12-5 and TRBJ2-2): DARVTQTPRHKVTEMGQEVTMRCQPILGHNTVFWYRQTMMQGLELLAYFRNRAPLDDSGMPKDRFSAEMPDATLATLKIQPSEPRDSAVYFCASGLILEAGETGELFFGEGSRLTVL.

The sample holds a few counts of this clone. J is TRBJ1-6 and V is TRBV10-3; 7 bases agree with TRBD1. The CDR3 has 11 residues. The junction had 2 bases not matched to a gene; V was cut back by 4 bases and J by 14 bases. Germline V gene data show CDR1 as ENHRY and CDR2 as SYGVKD. CDR3 in DNA: TGTGCCATCAGTGTACAGGGGACCCTCCACTTT. It translates to CAISVQGTLHF.

Here the CDR3 reads CARSVRTGSGIGSGYTF. CDR3 coding DNA: TGTGCCAGAAGCGTTAGGACAGGGAGCGGTATCGGGTCTGGCTACACCTTC. This sequence joins TRBV5-3 and TRBJ1-2, with 8 bases identical to TRBD1. TRBV5-3 is treated as an ORF (open reading frame) with a function not yet certain. This CDR3 contains 17 residues. V was clipped by 4 bases and J by 7 bases; unmatched bases: 18.

Comments on this clone: In the same sample, other DNA sequences code for this CDR3. This chain links TRBV9 with TRBJ1-1; TRBD1 agrees at 7 bases. In germline, CDR1 is SGDLS, CDR2 YYNGEE. CDR3 length equals 14 residues. V shed 3 bases, J shed 3 bases, and the junction held 5 bases outside the gene matches. Here the CDR3 DNA reads TGTGCCAGCAGCGCCCGGGACAGCTACACTGAAGCTTTCTTT. This translates into CASSARDSYTEAFF.

This clone showed up just once. The rearrangement uses TRBV6-6 and TRBJ1-1; TRBD1 agrees at 7 bases. The CDR3 is made up of 14 amino acids. Germline V gives CDR1 MNHNY, CDR2 SVGAGI (reference sequence). V shed 5 bases, J shed 6 bases, and the junction held 9 bases outside the gene matches. DNA of the CDR3: TGTGCCAGCAGTCCGATGACAGGGTGGTCTGAAGCTTTCTTT. Protein product: CASSPMTGWSEAFF.

The rearrangement joins TRBV6-5 to TRBJ2-4; 7 bases map to TRBD2. Germline V lookup: CDR1 MNHEY, CDR2 SVGAGI. Trimming took 6 bases from V and 11 from J; bases not matched to a gene: 13. There are 14 residues in the CDR3. The CDR3 sequence is CASRKPGGSGFQYF. The DNA of the CDR3 is TGTGCCAGCAGAAAACCGGGGGGTAGTGGATTTCAGTACTTC.

The chain recombines TRBV20-1 with TRBJ1-1; no clear D. V lost 3 bases, J lost 0 bases, and 2 bases lay in between. The CDR3 extends over 11 amino acids. Germline CDR1 DFQATT, CDR2 SNEGSKA (reference sequence). CDR3 DNA: TGCAGTGCTAGCTTGAACACTGAAGCTTTCTTT. This sequence encodes CSASLNTEAFF.

The CDR3 DNA reads as TGCGCCACCCGACTAGCGGGAGGTGAGACCCAGTACTTC. Encoded protein: CATRLAGGETQYF. J is TRBJ2-5 and V is TRBV10-2, with 13 bases identical to TRBD2. Unmatched junction bases numbered 4, after V lost 10 bases and J lost 5 bases. The CDR3 length is 13 residues. CDR1 and CDR2 from the germline V gene are WSHSY and SAAADI.

This chain connects TRBV30 to TRBJ2-1, with a tentative D call TRBD2 (6 bases). CDR3 length equals 13 residues. Germline V lookup: CDR1 GTSNPN, CDR2 SVGIG (reference sequence). V lost 3 bases, J lost 5 bases, and 11 bases lay in between. The CDR3 nucleotides are TGTGCCTGGAGCGAGCGACTAGACAATGAGCAGTTCTTC. The encoded protein is CAWSERLDNEQFF.

Comments on this clone: A much bigger clone sits one base away, suggesting this may be a read error. This chain connects TRBV6-6 to TRBJ2-2; D is unclear. The CDR3 extends over 12 amino acids. From germline, CDR1 is MNHNY and CDR2 SVGAGI (reference sequence). Trimming removed 6 bases from V and 2 bases from J, with 4 bases in between. The chain's CDR3 is CASRLNTGELFF. The CDR3 nucleotides read TGTGCCAGCAGGCTAAACACCGGGGAGCTGTTTTTT.

About this clone itself: Other DNA sequences of this sample code for an identical CDR3. The CDR3 sequence is CASSYGQGGQPQHF. CDR3 DNA sequence: TGTGCCAGCAGTTACGGTCAGGGCGGTCAGCCCCAGCATTTT. The chain uses TRBV6-6 and TRBJ1-5, with D possibly being TRBD1 (5 bases). Per the germline V gene, CDR1 is MNHNY and CDR2 is SVGAGI (reference sequence). V lost 2 bases and J lost 6, with 11 bases in between. This CDR3 spans 14 amino acids.

The genes are TRBV27 and TRBJ1-3; D remains ambiguous. The germline CDR1 and CDR2 sequences are MNHEY and SMNVEV (reference sequence). The V end lost 9 bases, the J end lost 0 bases, and 3 bases lay between the germline ends. The CDR3 consists of 11 residues. The CDR3 DNA follows: TGTGCCAGTCACTCTGGAAACACCATATATTTT. Protein: CASHSGNTIYF.

This chain's CDR3 is CASSTRQGSNEQYF. CDR3 nucleotides: TGTGCCAGCAGTACACGACAGGGGAGCAACGAGCAGTACTTC. The chain has TRBV27 and TRBJ2-7; TRBD1 matches at 8 bases. J gave up 5 bases and V 5 bases, and 8 bases lay outside the gene matches. CDR3 size: 14 residues. Germline V gene lookup returns CDR1 MNHEY and CDR2 SMNVEV (reference sequence).

The chain has TRBV3-1 (or the pseudogene TRBV3-2) and TRBJ1-4; TRBD1 matches at 7 bases. Germline V CDR1 and CDR2: LGHDT, YNNKEL (reference sequence). This CDR3 comprises 15 residues. The ends lost 4 bases at V and 2 bases at J; junction bases unmatched: 4. The CDR3 here is CASSPWDSTNEKLFF. Here the CDR3 DNA reads TGTGCCAGCAGCCCATGGGACAGCACTAATGAAAAACTGTTTTTT.

V and J are TRBV2 and TRBJ2-1; 10 nucleotides match TRBD2. Germline V gene sequence: CDR1 SNHLY, CDR2 FYNNEI. The CDR3 has 19 residues. Trimming removed 1 base from V and 2 bases from J; junction bases left unmatched: 11. The CDR3 loop is CASSEDATSGFPAYNEQFF. CDR3 sequence (DNA): TGTGCCAGCAGTGAAGATGCGACTAGCGGGTTCCCTGCCTACAATGAGCAGTTCTTC.

The chain uses TRBV6-5 and TRBJ2-1; no definite D call. Germline CDR1 reads MNHEY; CDR2 reads SVGAGI. The CDR3 length is 15 residues. The V end was cut by 6 bases, the J end by 0 bases, with 12 bases between. The CDR3 nucleotides are TGTGCCAGCAGGCCACTACCCGACTCCTACAATGAGCAGTTCTTC. Protein: CASRPLPDSYNEQFF.

J is TRBJ2-2 and V is TRBV9, with 9 bases identical to TRBD2. CDR3 size: 14 residues. Germline V gene lookup returns CDR1 SGDLS and CDR2 YYNGEE. Unmatched junction bases numbered 4, after V lost 0 bases and J lost 10 bases. The CDR3 bases are TGTGCCAGCAGCGTAGGGACTAGCGCGACGGAGCTGTTTTTT. Translated, it gives CASSVGTSATELFF.

This rearrangement joins TRBV30 to TRBJ1-2, with a weak D call TRBD1 (5 bases). V shed 0 bases and J shed 7 bases, with 15 bases lying between them. The germline gives CDR1 GTSNPN, CDR2 SVGIG (reference sequence). The CDR3 is made up of 14 amino acids. The CDR3, as DNA: TGTGCCTGGAGTGTACAACCTCAAGACAGTGGCTACACCTTC. This codes for CAWSVQPQDSGYTF. Full variable domain (remainder filled in from reference TRBV30 and TRBJ1-2): SQTIHQWPATLVQPVGSPLSLECTVEGTSNPNLYWYRQAAGRGLQLLFYSVGIGQISSEVPQNLSASRPQDRQFILSSKKLLLSDSGFYLCAWSVQPQDSGYTFGSGTRLTVV.

The chain has TRBV6-5 and TRBJ2-7; possible D gene TRBD2, 7 bases. The germline gives CDR1 MNHEY, CDR2 SVGAGI. V lost 8 bases, J lost 0 bases, and 8 bases lay in between. CDR3 size: 12 residues. The CDR3 protein is CASRGASYEQYF. The CDR3, as DNA: TGTGCCAGCCGGGGGGCCTCCTACGAGCAGTACTTC.

To note about this clone: The identical CDR3 is also encoded by other nucleotide sequences in the sample. The genes are TRBV18 and TRBJ2-2; TRBD1 aligns across 7 bases. Trimming took 3 bases from V and 1 from J; bases not matched to a gene: 5. From germline, CDR1 is KGHSH and CDR2 LQKENI. The CDR3 length is 16 residues. The CDR3, as DNA: TGTGCCAGCTCACCCGAAACAGGGGAGAACACCGGGGAGCTGTTTTTT. Its translation is CASSPETGENTGELFF.